This is a list of T cell receptor beta chains from one sample in a study of CD8+CD57+ T cells in acquired aplastic anemia. TCRdb processed the reads anew with MiXCR; each CDR3 protein has one entry. The sample holds about 210,000 distinct CDR3 sequences, approximately 60% seen once. Sequencing used sorted CD4+, CD8+, or CD8+CD57+ T cells (not recorded which) from PBMCs. These receptors were obtained from a human donor in good health. CDR3s include the opening cysteine and the closing phenylalanine or tryptophan. D genes are given only for firm matches. For some rows the clone size is stated as once, few or many, or as a class when expanded; others skip it.

CDR3 protein	CDR3 DNA	V gene	J gene	D gene	clone size
CAISEPGSSADTQYF	TGTGCCATCAGTGAGCCGGGATCTAGTGCAGATACGCAGTATTTT	TRBV10-3	TRBJ2-3	-	-
CASSLPGPATQYF	TGTGCCAGCAGCTTACCGGGGCCAGCCACGCAGTATTTT	TRBV5-6	TRBJ2-3	-	-
CASSLGRWDEQYF	TGTGCCAGCAGCTTAGGTAGATGGGACGAGCAGTACTTC	TRBV7-9	TRBJ2-7	-	-
CSASEGKGGNSPLHF	TGCAGTGCTAGTGAGGGTAAGGGGGGTAATTCACCCCTCCACTTT	TRBV20-1	TRBJ1-6	-	medium-sized
CASSAKKGNRPYEQYF	TGTGCCAGCAGCGCCAAAAAAGGAAACAGACCCTACGAGCAGTACTTC	TRBV5-1	TRBJ2-7	-	-
CASSPQPTNTGELFF	TGTGCCAGCAGCCCCCAGCCGACGAACACCGGGGAGCTGTTTTTT	TRBV7-9	TRBJ2-2	-	-
CASSLITGELFF	TGTGCCAGCAGTTTGATTACCGGGGAGCTGTTTTTT	TRBV12-3/TRBV12-4	TRBJ2-2	-	many
CASSKQEVGYTF	TGTGCCAGTAGTAAACAGGAAGTTGGCTACACCTTC	TRBV19	TRBJ1-2	-	-
CASSSRTGTNTEAFF	TGTGCCAGCAGCTCCAGGACAGGGACGAACACTGAAGCTTTCTTT	TRBV7-2	TRBJ1-1	TRBD1	-
CATGAETNTEAFF	TGTGCCACAGGGGCCGAGACGAACACTGAAGCTTTCTTT	TRBV24-1	TRBJ1-1	-	-
CAIKAGAGGYEQYF	TGTGCCATCAAAGCGGGAGCGGGGGGCTACGAGCAGTACTTC	TRBV10-3	TRBJ2-7	TRBD2	-
CASRPGLETGEQYF	TGTGCCAGTAGGCCGGGACTCGAAACGGGGGAGCAGTACTTC	TRBV19	TRBJ2-7	-	many
CASSDSTDRAGLGEQFF	TGTGCCAGCAGTGATAGCACTGACAGGGCGGGTTTGGGTGAGCAGTTCTTC	TRBV2	TRBJ2-1	TRBD1	-
CASSVGQTNEKLFF	TGTGCCAGCAGCGTAGGGCAGACTAATGAAAAACTGTTTTTT	TRBV9	TRBJ1-4	-	many
CASSYRGLTDTQYF	TGTGCCAGCAGTTACAGGGGGCTCACAGATACGCAGTATTTT	TRBV6-6	TRBJ2-3	TRBD1	many
CASNPTRGETQYF	TGTGCCAGCAATCCGACGAGGGGGGAGACCCAGTACTTC	TRBV2	TRBJ2-5	-	-
CASGGVYEQYF	TGTGCCAGCGGGGGGGTCTACGAGCAGTACTTC	TRBV12-3/TRBV12-4	TRBJ2-7	TRBD2	many
CASSVLSVNTGELFF	TGTGCCAGCAGCGTACTCAGCGTAAACACCGGGGAGCTGTTTTTT	TRBV9	TRBJ2-2	-	-
CSVEEGLYGYTF	TGCAGCGTTGAAGAGGGGCTCTATGGCTACACCTTC	TRBV29-1	TRBJ1-2	-	-
CASSLSGYYGYTF	TGTGCCAGCAGTTTATCGGGCTACTATGGCTACACCTTC	TRBV27	TRBJ1-2	-	-
CSARASSDTQYF	TGCAGTGCTAGAGCATCTTCAGATACGCAGTATTTT	TRBV20-1	TRBJ2-3	-	-
CASSTRQGAGHF	TGTGCCAGTAGTACCCGACAGGGGGCCGGGCATTTC	TRBV19	TRBJ1-2	TRBD1	-